These T cell receptor beta chains were read from a single sample in a study of blood T cell repertoires in COVID-19. The repertoire was sequenced with immunoSEQ multiplex PCR; TCRdb's copy has only in-frame clones and lacks some. Among around 130,000 clones, approximately 84% were seen once, and the ten largest hold over 7%. The sample consisted of peripheral blood. The source of these receptors is a human donor in a cohort sampled during active COVID-19. Both conserved end residues are trimmed from each CDR3.

V gene: TRBV15
CDR3 protein: ATSRGRNEKLF

V gene: TRBV6-5
CDR3 protein: ASRPTGLNQPQH

V gene: TRBV2
CDR3 protein: ASSSRLVGTDEQY

V gene: TRBV4-1
CDR3 protein: ASRSTGAETQY

V gene: TRBV5-5
CDR3 protein: ASSLVPSGANVLT

V gene: TRBV5-1
CDR3 protein: ASSLAAGFGNTIY

V gene: TRBV24-1
CDR3 protein: ATSDTDLGTQY

V gene: TRBV5-1
CDR3 protein: ASFMTGGAAGYT

V gene: TRBV24-1
CDR3 protein: ATSDFTQGSYGYT

V gene: TRBV7-3
CDR3 protein: ASSFRQGDSPLH

V gene: TRBV18
CDR3 protein: ASSPRLEDEQF

V gene: TRBV7-3
CDR3 protein: ASSLMGGLNEKLF

V gene: TRBV3-1/TRBV3-2
CDR3 protein: ASSPGTTNEKLF

V gene: TRBV25-1
CDR3 protein: ASRETGVNTEAF

V gene: TRBV2
CDR3 protein: ASRRGSRYEQY

V gene: TRBV6-5
CDR3 protein: ASSQTDYSNQPQH

V gene: TRBV18
CDR3 protein: ASSHSQGNIQY

V gene: TRBV5-4
CDR3 protein: ASSLLAGSYNEQF

V gene: TRBV10-1
CDR3 protein: ASSDPRRGDEKLF

V gene: TRBV4-1
CDR3 protein: ASSQGLAGTGEQY

V gene: TRBV25-1
CDR3 protein: ASSGIARDRGTGELF

V gene: TRBV10-2
CDR3 protein: ASSELSTFNEKLF

V gene: TRBV2
CDR3 protein: ASRGRLATDTQY

V gene: TRBV10-3
CDR3 protein: AISESADRWYSGNTIY

V gene: TRBV7-9
CDR3 protein: AGRTGSGNTIY

V gene: TRBV7-2
CDR3 protein: ASSSLSSYEQY

V gene: TRBV6-5
CDR3 protein: ASRAGGGNTIY

V gene: TRBV12-3/TRBV12-4
CDR3 protein: ASSERTSGVN

V gene: TRBV2
CDR3 protein: ASSPGGGVTNQPQH

V gene: TRBV6-5
CDR3 protein: ASSADSRKGTEAF

V gene: TRBV6-1
CDR3 protein: ASSETGEPNEKLF

V gene: TRBV19
CDR3 protein: ASSIGAGFSSGSYEQY

V gene: TRBV7-7
CDR3 protein: ASSLNPGARGGNTIY

V gene: TRBV6-6
CDR3 protein: ASTRGWRPPPLRDTEAF

V gene: TRBV3-1/TRBV3-2
CDR3 protein: ASSQGGGGLQPQH

V gene: TRBV10-3
CDR3 protein: AISETLSSYNEQF

V gene: TRBV28
CDR3 protein: ASSSKGRLAGVGETQY

V gene: TRBV6-5
CDR3 protein: ASRRGNTADTQY

V gene: TRBV7-3
CDR3 protein: ASSPGQGDPTEAF

V gene: TRBV6-5
CDR3 protein: ASGDHRVEGYT

V gene: TRBV7-2
CDR3 protein: ASSLGTGGMVGGYT

V gene: TRBV6-4
CDR3 protein: ASSPNSGLLETQY

V gene: TRBV4-1
CDR3 protein: ASSQGRDLGDSPLH

V gene: TRBV5-4
CDR3 protein: ASSHRDRGVEAF

V gene: TRBV11-2
CDR3 protein: ASSWGGRGQDTGELF

V gene: TRBV27
CDR3 protein: ASSKRELTGTQY

V gene: TRBV5-4
CDR3 protein: ASSTFAGLLNTEAF

V gene: TRBV19
CDR3 protein: ASSVTYGTGFTEAF